Listed below are T cell receptor beta chains from one sample, sequenced in a study of T cell responses to AZD1222 COVID-19 vaccine. Assay used: immunoSEQ multiplex PCR; TCRdb lists only in-frame clones, some missing. The sample consists of about 180,000 clones, around nine tenths of them appearing once. This specimen consisted of peripheral blood, obtained on day 0 of AZD1222 vaccination. The receptor source for this set is an adult in good health. Both conserved end residues are part of each CDR3. Each record gives: clone size, D gene, J gene, V gene, CDR3 protein, CDR3 DNA. D genes are given only for firm matches. The size field is filled for only some rows; it gives once, few, many or a size class.

clone size: .; D gene: TRBD1; J gene: TRBJ1-2; V gene: TRBV12-3/TRBV12-4; CDR3 protein: CASTGVYYGYTF; CDR3 DNA: TGTGCCAGTACAGGGGTATACTATGGCTACACCTTC
clone size: .; D gene: .; J gene: TRBJ1-5; V gene: TRBV6-5; CDR3 protein: CASRDTNQPQHF; CDR3 DNA: TGTGCCAGCAGGGACACCAATCAGCCCCAGCATTTT
clone size: .; D gene: TRBD2; J gene: TRBJ2-7; V gene: TRBV9; CDR3 protein: CASSRGTSGLYEQYF; CDR3 DNA: TGTGCCAGCAGCCGAGGGACTAGCGGGTTATACGAGCAGTACTTC
clone size: .; D gene: TRBD1; J gene: TRBJ1-6; V gene: TRBV2; CDR3 protein: CASSDRQGPVGSPLHF; CDR3 DNA: TGTGCCAGCAGTGACCGACAGGGACCGGTCGGTTCACCCCTCCACTTT
clone size: few; D gene: .; J gene: TRBJ2-2; V gene: TRBV6-4; CDR3 protein: CASKAPGDNGELFF; CDR3 DNA: TGTGCCAGCAAGGCTCCAGGGGACAACGGGGAGCTGTTTTTT
clone size: .; D gene: TRBD2; J gene: TRBJ2-3; V gene: TRBV5-4; CDR3 protein: CASSWFGSGGTDTQYF; CDR3 DNA: TGTGCCAGCAGCTGGTTCGGTAGCGGGGGCACAGATACGCAGTATTTT
clone size: once; D gene: .; J gene: TRBJ2-7; V gene: TRBV3-1/TRBV3-2; CDR3 protein: CASSQDLIGVEQYF; CDR3 DNA: TGTGCCAGCAGCCAAGATCTGATCGGGGTTGAGCAGTACTTC
clone size: .; D gene: TRBD1; J gene: TRBJ1-6; V gene: TRBV5-4; CDR3 protein: CASSLGQGGIRPLHF; CDR3 DNA: TGTGCCAGCAGCTTGGGACAGGGAGGGATAAGACCCCTCCACTTT
clone size: .; D gene: TRBD1; J gene: TRBJ1-1; V gene: TRBV10-3; CDR3 protein: CATERTGEATEAFF; CDR3 DNA: TGTGCCACCGAACGGACAGGAGAGGCCACTGAAGCTTTCTTT
clone size: .; D gene: TRBD1; J gene: TRBJ1-1; V gene: TRBV5-1; CDR3 protein: CASREQGMNTEAFF; CDR3 DNA: TGCGCCAGCAGGGAACAGGGGATGAACACTGAAGCTTTCTTT
clone size: .; D gene: .; J gene: TRBJ1-1; V gene: TRBV23-1; CDR3 protein: CASRPCLGEDTEAFF; CDR3 DNA: TGCGCCAGCAGGCCTTGCTTGGGGGAGGACACTGAAGCTTTCTTT
clone size: .; D gene: TRBD1; J gene: TRBJ2-1; V gene: TRBV5-1; CDR3 protein: CASSLTPGGVTNEQFF; CDR3 DNA: TGCGCCAGCAGCTTGACCCCAGGGGGAGTGACCAATGAGCAGTTCTTC
clone size: .; D gene: .; J gene: TRBJ2-2; V gene: TRBV25-1; CDR3 protein: CASSERKTGELFF; CDR3 DNA: TGTGCCAGCAGTGAACGGAAAACCGGGGAGCTGTTTTTT
clone size: .; D gene: TRBD1; J gene: TRBJ2-7; V gene: TRBV2; CDR3 protein: CASTDRGDYEQYF; CDR3 DNA: TGTGCCAGCACCGACAGGGGAGACTACGAGCAGTACTTC
clone size: few; D gene: .; J gene: TRBJ1-2; V gene: TRBV28; CDR3 protein: CASRDTNYGYTF; CDR3 DNA: TGTGCCAGCAGGGACACCAACTATGGCTACACCTTC
clone size: .; D gene: .; J gene: TRBJ1-1; V gene: TRBV4-3; CDR3 protein: CASSQKLNTEAFF; CDR3 DNA: TGCGCCAGCAGCCAAAAGTTGAACACTGAAGCTTTCTTT
clone size: .; D gene: .; J gene: TRBJ2-7; V gene: TRBV11-2; CDR3 protein: CASSNPSGEQYF; CDR3 DNA: TGTGCCAGCAGCAACCCTAGTGGGGAGCAGTACTTC
clone size: .; D gene: .; J gene: TRBJ1-6; V gene: TRBV2; CDR3 protein: CASSGSLNSPLHF; CDR3 DNA: TGTGCCAGCAGCGGGTCCCTGAATTCACCCCTCCACTTT
clone size: .; D gene: TRBD2; J gene: TRBJ2-2; V gene: TRBV7-7; CDR3 protein: CASSSRAGASTGELFF; CDR3 DNA: TGTGCCAGCAGCTCAAGAGCGGGGGCGTCCACCGGGGAGCTGTTTTTT
clone size: .; D gene: .; J gene: TRBJ2-5; V gene: TRBV5-1; CDR3 protein: CASSLAGQYQETQYF; CDR3 DNA: TGCGCCAGCAGCTTAGCGGGACAGTACCAAGAGACCCAGTACTTC
clone size: .; D gene: .; J gene: TRBJ2-7; V gene: TRBV5-1; CDR3 protein: CASSPLGATYEQYF; CDR3 DNA: TGCGCCAGCAGCCCTTTGGGCGCGACCTACGAGCAGTACTTC
clone size: once; D gene: .; J gene: TRBJ2-4; V gene: TRBV7-2; CDR3 protein: CASSPGGPLDIQYF; CDR3 DNA: TGTGCCAGCAGCCCAGGGGGGCCCCTGGACATTCAGTACTTC
clone size: .; D gene: TRBD1; J gene: TRBJ2-2; V gene: TRBV2; CDR3 protein: CASRGQGRISGELFF; CDR3 DNA: TGTGCCAGCAGGGGACAGGGAAGGATCTCCGGGGAGCTGTTTTTT
clone size: once; D gene: .; J gene: TRBJ1-5; V gene: TRBV27; CDR3 protein: CASSLGLNQPQHF; CDR3 DNA: TGTGCCAGCAGTTTAGGCCTTAATCAGCCCCAGCATTTT
clone size: .; D gene: .; J gene: TRBJ2-5; V gene: TRBV7-6; CDR3 protein: CASSSDGAREHQETQYF; CDR3 DNA: TGTGCCAGCAGTTCCGACGGCGCTCGGGAGCACCAAGAGACCCAGTACTTC
clone size: .; D gene: .; J gene: TRBJ2-1; V gene: TRBV11-2; CDR3 protein: CASSSWGEQFF; CDR3 DNA: TGTGCCAGCAGCTCGTGGGGGGAGCAGTTCTTC
clone size: .; D gene: TRBD1; J gene: TRBJ1-2; V gene: TRBV2; CDR3 protein: CASSETGGEGGYTF; CDR3 DNA: TGTGCCAGCAGTGAGACAGGGGGAGAGGGGGGCTACACCTTC
clone size: .; D gene: TRBD1; J gene: TRBJ2-7; V gene: TRBV7-3; CDR3 protein: CASSLEGEGGPYEQYF; CDR3 DNA: TGTGCCAGCAGCTTAGAGGGGGAAGGGGGCCCATACGAGCAGTACTTC
clone size: .; D gene: .; J gene: TRBJ1-2; V gene: TRBV7-9; CDR3 protein: CASGDLGSNYGYTF; CDR3 DNA: TGTGCCAGCGGCGATCTGGGGTCCAACTATGGCTACACCTTC
clone size: .; D gene: .; J gene: TRBJ1-2; V gene: TRBV29-1; CDR3 protein: CSVHAGFGYTF; CDR3 DNA: TGCAGCGTCCACGCGGGTTTTGGCTACACCTTC
clone size: .; D gene: .; J gene: TRBJ2-3; V gene: TRBV5-1; CDR3 protein: CASSFRGTDTQYF; CDR3 DNA: TGCGCCAGCAGCTTTAGGGGGACAGATACGCAGTATTTT
clone size: once; D gene: .; J gene: TRBJ1-1; V gene: TRBV11-2; CDR3 protein: CASSPNFVDRKKLNTEAFF; CDR3 DNA: TGTGCCAGCAGCCCGAACTTTGTAGACAGGAAAAAACTGAACACTGAAGCTTTCTTT
clone size: .; D gene: TRBD2; J gene: TRBJ2-1; V gene: TRBV19; CDR3 protein: CASTGPGLAFYEQFF; CDR3 DNA: TGTGCCAGTACCGGACCGGGACTAGCCTTTTATGAGCAGTTCTTC
clone size: .; D gene: .; J gene: TRBJ1-4; V gene: TRBV10-3; CDR3 protein: CAISDGGGNEKLFF; CDR3 DNA: TGTGCCATCAGTGACGGGGGGGGTAATGAAAAACTGTTTTTT
clone size: .; D gene: .; J gene: TRBJ2-7; V gene: TRBV2; CDR3 protein: CASSAGQLSSYEQYF; CDR3 DNA: TGTGCCAGCAGCGCCGGACAGTTGTCATCCTACGAGCAGTACTTC
clone size: .; D gene: .; J gene: TRBJ2-6; V gene: TRBV9; CDR3 protein: CASSVRTAGANVLTF; CDR3 DNA: TGTGCCAGCAGCGTACGGACGGCTGGGGCCAACGTCCTGACTTTC
clone size: .; D gene: .; J gene: TRBJ1-2; V gene: TRBV4-3; CDR3 protein: CASSQEVRGYDGYTF; CDR3 DNA: TGCGCCAGCAGCCAAGAAGTCCGGGGTTACGACGGCTACACCTTC
clone size: .; D gene: .; J gene: TRBJ1-3; V gene: TRBV7-8; CDR3 protein: CASSLVGSGGIGNTIYF; CDR3 DNA: TGTGCCAGCAGCTTAGTAGGAAGTGGAGGAATTGGAAACACCATATATTTT